This T cell receptor (beta chain) is from a study of cytomegalovirus exposure and HLA in healthy donors. The CDR3 loop spans 13 amino acids. Germline CDR1 reads LNHDA; CDR2 reads SQIVND (reference sequence). The germline V and J ends were trimmed by 6 bases and 3 bases, with 9 bases remaining between them. It was with 60 Vbeta and 13 Jbeta primers that the PCR ran. Libraries were prepared by immunoSEQ multiplex PCR; TCRdb keeps only in-frame clonotypes and omits some of them. In all, the sample yields over 20,000 clones. This clonotype was sampled from a man aged 55 to 70 in good health and CMV-seropositive. The genes are TRBV19 and TRBJ2-1, with TRBD2 as a possible D gene (5 bases). The sample comprised PBMCs. Written as DNA, the CDR3 is TGTGCCAGTAGCAGAGACTACTACAATGAGCAGTTCTTC. Translation: CASSRDYYNEQFF.